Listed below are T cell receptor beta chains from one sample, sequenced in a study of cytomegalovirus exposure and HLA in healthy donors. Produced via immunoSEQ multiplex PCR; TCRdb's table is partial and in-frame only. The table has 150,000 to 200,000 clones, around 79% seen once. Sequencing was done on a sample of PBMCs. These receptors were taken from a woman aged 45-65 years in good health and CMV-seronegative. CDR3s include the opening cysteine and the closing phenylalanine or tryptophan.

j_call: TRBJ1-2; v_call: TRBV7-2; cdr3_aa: CASSLVSGTPDGYTF
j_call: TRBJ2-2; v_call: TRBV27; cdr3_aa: CASSLSGQLNTGELFF
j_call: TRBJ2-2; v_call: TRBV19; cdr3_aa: CASSPPGAGELFF
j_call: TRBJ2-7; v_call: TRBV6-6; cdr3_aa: CASTPTGSSYEQYF
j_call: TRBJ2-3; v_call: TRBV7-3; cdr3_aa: CASSLGSLAGDTQYF
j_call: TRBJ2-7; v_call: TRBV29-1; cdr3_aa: CSVEGVGGYEQYF
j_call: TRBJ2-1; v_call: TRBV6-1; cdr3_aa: CASSDQRGPPKKKQFF
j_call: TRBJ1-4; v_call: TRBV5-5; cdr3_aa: CASSPTGGGEKLFF
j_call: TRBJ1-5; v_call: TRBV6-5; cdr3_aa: CASSSLQGYSNQPQHF
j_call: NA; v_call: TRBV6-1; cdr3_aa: CASSEYAGQLSYEQYF
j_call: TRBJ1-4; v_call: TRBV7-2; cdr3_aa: CASREGGSEKLFF
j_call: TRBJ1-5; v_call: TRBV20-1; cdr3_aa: CSALTLEPQHF
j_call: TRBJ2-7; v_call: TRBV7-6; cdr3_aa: CASSPLAVPGHYEQYF
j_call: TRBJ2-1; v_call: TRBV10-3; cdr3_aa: CAISESTRTGERSSYNEQFF
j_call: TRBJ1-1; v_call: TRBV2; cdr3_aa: CASTRQGLSEAFF
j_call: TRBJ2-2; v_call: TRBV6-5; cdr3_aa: CASSSTRERPGELFF